The entry below gives a single T cell receptor (beta chain) sequence along with its context. The antigen is undetermined. The data stem from a study of Ad26.COV2.S vaccination and SARS-CoV-2 variants. Study-level information: Recipients of Ad26.COV2.S got it intramuscularly, once or twice 56 days apart.

Data came from immunoSEQ multiplex PCR; TCRdb stores just in-frame clones and leaves some out. The table lists some 240,000 clones, roughly 85% of them singletons. Findings and limits, study-wide: Vaccine recipients showed a spike-specific TCR breadth that was higher than in placebo recipients. Similar non-spike TCR breadth was observed in recipients of vaccine and of placebo.

Treatment reported: 15 to 20 received Ad26.COV2.S at low or high dose, single or two shots; roughly five received placebo; per-sample allocation not given. Sample collection was performed on day 63 after the first vaccine or placebo injection. In Boston, the donor was an adult between 18-55 years of age. V was pared by 4 bases and J by 8 bases, with 17 bases between. CDR3 length: 13 amino acids. Germline V CDR1 and CDR2: GTSNPN, SVGIG (reference sequence). This specimen was peripheral blood, taken in a trial of Ad26.COV2.S vaccine versus placebo. The rearrangement joins TRBV30 to TRBJ1-2, with no clear D. The clonotype comes from a person between 18 and 65 years old who received the Ad26.COV2.S COVID-19 vaccine or a placebo. CDR3 in amino acids: CAWTPYMSTGYTF. The CDR3 DNA reads TGTGCCTGGACCCCGTACATGTCGACCGGCTACACCTTC.